The 15 T cell receptor beta chains presented below share a single source sample, sequenced in a study of control samples from healthy donors and cancer patients (dated by TCRdb to about 2020). Library generation was performed with the immunoSEQ multiplex PCR assay. TCRdb's version of the immuneACCESS table is confined to in-frame rearrangements and falls short of the full clone set. An unresolved V gene accounts for under half of the shortfall where checked; the remainder is of unknown origin. The sample profile shows 160,000 or so clones; over 90% of them were found once. The ten largest clonotypes hold 1% of the sample. Sample: blood. The receptors were sampled from a woman in her 30s in good health.

The chain carries TRBV28 and TRBJ1-4, with 7 bases that match TRBD1. CDR3 length: 15 amino acids. Germline V lookup: CDR1 MDHEN, CDR2 SYDVKM. The junction had 7 bases not matched to a gene; V was cut back by 7 bases and J by 2 bases. The DNA for the CDR3 is TGTGCCAGCACTAAACCACAGGGGACTAATGAAAAACTGTTTTTT. This codes for CASTKPQGTNEKLFF.

The CDR3, as DNA: TGTGCCAGCAGTCCCCCGGTGCGTCGGGAAGCTTTCTTT. This translates into CASSPPVRREAFF. The chain joins TRBV6-2 or TRBV6-3 to TRBJ1-1; D call uncertain. The CDR3 spans 13 residues. V was cut by 5 bases and J by 8 bases, with 15 bases left in between. The germline gives CDR1 MNHEY, CDR2 SVGEGT.

The rearrangement uses TRBV5-3 and TRBJ1-3; 10 bases fit TRBD1. TRBV5-3 is an ORF; its function is uncertain. V lost 0 bases and J lost 0; bases outside the gene matches: 9. This CDR3 has 19 amino acids. The CDR3 protein is CARSLGRDRGPLSGNTIYF. The CDR3 DNA follows: TGTGCCAGAAGCTTGGGGCGGGACAGGGGACCCCTCTCTGGAAACACCATATATTTT.

V is TRBV6-5 and J is TRBJ1-6; 8 bases match TRBD1. Germline loops: CDR1 MNHEY, CDR2 SVGAGI. The V and J ends lost 6 bases and 5 bases, in that order; junction bases with no gene match: 3. This CDR3 contains 14 residues. The CDR3 region has the DNA TGTGCCAGCAGACGGACAGGGAATAATTCACCCCTCCACTTT. The encoded protein is CASRRTGNNSPLHF.

The chain uses TRBV11-2 and TRBJ1-2; D perhaps matches TRBD1 (6 bases). Germline assignment: CDR1 SGHAT and CDR2 FQNNGV. This CDR3 comprises 15 residues. V was pared by 5 bases and J by 0 bases, with 13 bases between. The CDR3 reads CASSITQGTNYGYTF. In DNA form, the CDR3 reads TGTGCCAGCAGCATAACCCAGGGGACTAACTATGGCTACACCTTC.

The chain is built from TRBV29-1 and TRBJ1-6, with D unresolved. Trimming took off 1 base at V and 6 bases at J, with 7 bases between the two ends. Per germline, CDR1 SQVTM and CDR2 ANQGSEA. The CDR3 is 13 amino acids. This CDR3 is CSVEGEPNSPLHF. The CDR3 bases are TGCAGCGTTGAAGGGGAACCTAATTCACCCCTCCACTTT.

The chain is built from TRBV18 and TRBJ2-7, with D perhaps given as TRBD1 or TRBD2 (5 bases each). Germline loops: CDR1 KGHSH, CDR2 LQKENI. The CDR3 sequence is 12 residues long. Trimming shortened V by 6 bases and J by 5 bases, and 11 bases separated the two germline ends. This CDR3 is CASSGEGNEQYF. The CDR3 nucleotides are TGTGCCAGCTCCGGCGAGGGGAACGAGCAGTACTTC.

The chain employs TRBV6-6 and TRBJ2-4, with 8 bases lining up with TRBD2. The V and J ends lost 2 bases and 5 bases, in that order; junction bases with no gene match: 2. Germline-derived CDR1 and CDR2 are MNHNY and SVGAGI (reference sequence). The CDR3 sequence is 14 residues long. CDR3 loop: CASSYLLAENIQYF. The CDR3 DNA sequence: TGTGCCAGCAGTTACCTACTAGCGGAAAACATTCAGTACTTC.

The V gene is TRBV19, the J gene TRBJ1-1; no firm D call. The length of the CDR3 is 15 residues. V lost 5 bases to trimming and J lost 1 base, with 14 bases between them. Germline CDR1 reads LNHDA; CDR2 reads SQIVND (reference sequence). The CDR3 spells CASSGPRAPNTEAFF. DNA of the CDR3: TGTGCCAGTAGTGGACCTCGGGCCCCGAACACTGAAGCTTTCTTT.

The V gene is TRBV27, the J gene TRBJ2-7; TRBD2 agrees at 7 bases. V lost 2 bases and J lost 0; bases outside the gene matches: 1. The CDR3 loop spans 14 amino acids. CDR1 MNHEY and CDR2 SMNVEV come from the germline V gene (reference sequence). CDR3 sequence: CASSLRGVSYEQYF. The CDR3 DNA follows: TGTGCCAGCAGTTTACGGGGGGTCTCCTACGAGCAGTACTTC.

The CDR3 protein is CATSRGGILNTEAFF. CDR3 bases: TGTGCCACCAGCAGGGGGGGGATTCTGAACACTGAAGCTTTCTTT. The chain joins TRBV15 to TRBJ1-1, with D possibly being TRBD1 (5 bases). V was shortened by 3 bases and J by 0 bases, with 11 bases between the two germline ends. The germline V gene has CDR1 LNHNV and CDR2 YYDKDF (reference sequence). The CDR3 spans 15 residues.

The chain is built from TRBV2 and TRBJ2-3; 10 bases are a match to TRBD2. The CDR3 consists of 15 residues. Trimming removed 5 bases from V and 3 bases from J; junction bases left unmatched: 5. Germline V gene sequence: CDR1 SNHLY, CDR2 FYNNEI. This chain's CDR3 is CASSPLAGRTDTQYF. Written as DNA, the CDR3 is TGTGCCAGCAGTCCACTAGCGGGGAGGACAGATACGCAGTATTTT.

This sequence joins TRBV2 and TRBJ1-6, with D possibly TRBD1 on 5 matching bases. Trimming removed 5 bases at V and 9 bases at J, with 17 bases between. The CDR3 length is 15 residues. The germline V gene encodes CDR1 SNHLY and CDR2 FYNNEI. The DNA of the CDR3 is TGTGCCAGCAGTACCTCCGGGACTGGTACTTCACCCCTCCACTTT. Protein: CASSTSGTGTSPLHF.

This chain uses TRBV24-1 with TRBJ2-5; D is perhaps TRBD1 or TRBD2 (5 bases each). The CDR3 length is 15 residues. Trimming left V 2 bases short and J 2 bases short, with 11 bases between. Germline V lookup: CDR1 KGHDR, CDR2 SFDVKD. Here the CDR3 reads CATSDSGHPQETQYF. Here the CDR3 DNA reads TGTGCCACCAGTGATTCGGGGCACCCACAAGAGACCCAGTACTTC.

This chain joins TRBV18 and TRBJ2-3; tentatively, D is TRBD1 (5 bases). The germline gives CDR1 KGHSH, CDR2 LQKENI. V was shortened by 4 bases and J by 5 bases, with 10 bases between the two germline ends. CDR3 size: 13 residues. This chain's CDR3 is CASSQGVEDTQYF. DNA of the CDR3: TGTGCCAGCTCACAAGGGGTTGAAGATACGCAGTATTTT.